The text below deals with one TCR beta chain. What it recognizes is unknown. The data stem from a study of blood T cells in healthy people across ages. This CDR3 region has 12 residues. Germline CDR1 MNHNY, CDR2 SVGAGI (reference sequence). The germline V and J ends were trimmed by 6 bases and 0 bases, with 6 bases remaining between them. The second PCR ran about 6 to 12 cycles with a sample-barcoded 5' primer and J-beta primers. All samples gave at least 2.5 million CDR3-containing paired-end reads. TCRdb itself ran the 5' RACE reads through MiXCR, one entry per CDR3 protein. The sample comprises hundreds of thousands of distinct CDR3 sequences, roughly 60% of which are singletons, and about 20% rests with the top ten. Overall study results and limits: Aged donors had fewer naive CD4+ cells and lower diversity than long-lived donors. There was no known CMV status for donors, so expanded clonotype changes were possibly confounded.

Sample: blood. The sequence derives from a man aged 25 to 45 in good health. The J gene is TRBJ2-7, the V gene TRBV6-6; no clear D. CDR3 in amino acids: CASRLSSYEQYF. The DNA of the CDR3 is TGTGCCAGCAGGTTGAGCTCCTACGAGCAGTACTTC.